Listed below are T cell receptor beta chains from one sample, sequenced in a study of identical twins' blood T cells. TCRdb redid the calling of the 5' RACE reads with MiXCR, one entry per CDR3 protein. The sample lists 400,000 or so distinct CDR3 sequences, under 30% occurring once. Sequenced input: PBMCs. The receptors were gathered from a woman aged 18 to 55 in good health. The CDR3 runs from the conserved cysteine through the conserved F or W. The order of the fields is V gene, J gene, D gene, clone size, CDR3 protein, CDR3 DNA. A D gene is named only where the DNA matches it firmly. Expanded clones are given a class, and other clones once, few, many or no size at all.

TRBV5-1	TRBJ1-1	NA	few	CASSLGPGSTEAFF	TGCGCCAGCAGCTTGGGACCGGGGAGCACTGAAGCTTTCTTT
TRBV6-2/TRBV6-3	TRBJ2-1	NA	NA	CASSYPNYNEQFF	TGTGCCAGCAGTTACCCGAACTACAATGAGCAGTTCTTC
TRBV5-1	TRBJ1-2	TRBD1	few	CASSPRTGGYGYTF	TGCGCCAGCAGCCCAAGGACAGGGGGATATGGCTACACCTTC
TRBV20-1	TRBJ2-1	TRBD2	many	CSASGRGGRWNEQFF	TGCAGTGCTAGTGGGCGGGGGGGCAGATGGAATGAGCAGTTCTTC
TRBV6-1	TRBJ2-1	NA	few	CASRISVIAHYNEQFF	TGTGCCAGCAGGATAAGTGTAATAGCGCATTACAATGAGCAGTTCTTC
TRBV12-3/TRBV12-4	TRBJ2-3	TRBD1	few	CASSTTGTGFSTDTQYF	TGTGCCAGCAGTACAACCGGGACAGGCTTCAGCACAGATACGCAGTATTTT
TRBV11-2	TRBJ2-5	TRBD2	NA	CASSFSGLAGAETQYF	TGTGCCAGCAGCTTCTCAGGACTAGCGGGAGCGGAGACCCAGTACTTC
TRBV27	TRBJ1-4	NA	NA	CASSVRLGEKLFF	TGTGCCAGCAGTGTGAGGTTGGGGGAAAAACTGTTTTTT
TRBV5-4	TRBJ2-1	TRBD2	NA	CASSFILAGYNEQFF	TGTGCCAGCAGCTTCATCCTAGCGGGGTACAATGAGCAGTTCTTC
TRBV29-1	TRBJ2-2	NA	few	CSVRFAVTGELFF	TGCAGCGTTCGCTTTGCGGTGACCGGGGAGCTGTTTTTT
TRBV29-1	TRBJ2-3	NA	few	CSVAVGIADTQYF	TGCAGCGTTGCGGTTGGAATTGCGGATACGCAGTATTTT
TRBV7-9	TRBJ1-2	TRBD1	NA	CASSSDRGDGYGYTF	TGTGCCAGCAGCTCGGACAGGGGCGATGGCTATGGCTACACCTTC
TRBV27	TRBJ2-3	TRBD1	NA	CASSSTGLGVTDTQYF	TGTGCCAGCAGTTCGACAGGGTTAGGGGTGACAGATACGCAGTATTTT
TRBV19	TRBJ1-2	TRBD1	few	CASTRGRNGYTF	TGTGCCAGTACCAGGGGGCGAAATGGCTACACCTTC
TRBV5-1	TRBJ1-4	NA	many	CASSLNIGYNEKLFF	TGCGCCAGCAGCTTGAATATCGGCTATAATGAAAAACTGTTTTTT
TRBV27	TRBJ2-7	TRBD2	NA	CASSLFGTSGVYEQYF	TGTGCCAGCAGTTTATTTGGGACTAGCGGAGTCTACGAGCAGTACTTC
TRBV12-3/TRBV12-4	TRBJ2-1	NA	few	CASRQRSSGQFF	TGTGCCAGCAGGCAACGTAGCAGCGGGCAGTTCTTC
TRBV10-3	TRBJ1-1	NA	NA	CAISEPNDRNTVEAFF	TGTGCCATCAGTGAGCCTAACGACAGGAATACGGTTGAAGCTTTCTTT
TRBV13	TRBJ2-7	TRBD2	NA	CASRVRGGPNREQYF	TGTGCCAGCAGGGTTCGCGGGGGACCCAACAGGGAGCAGTACTTC
TRBV6-5	TRBJ1-6	NA	few	CASGYNRESPLHF	TGTGCCAGCGGATATAACAGGGAATCACCCCTCCACTTT
TRBV6-6	TRBJ2-3	TRBD2	few	CASSYSEPAGADTQYF	TGTGCCAGCAGTTACTCGGAGCCGGCGGGAGCAGATACGCAGTATTTT
TRBV20-1	TRBJ1-2	TRBD1	many	CSASDRSYGYTF	TGCAGTGCATCGGACAGGAGCTATGGCTACACCTTC
TRBV7-2	TRBJ1-4	TRBD1	NA	CASSNRGRGHEKLFF	TGTGCCAGCAGCAACAGGGGCAGGGGGCATGAAAAACTGTTTTTT
TRBV19	TRBJ1-5	NA	once	CASSIEGVNQPQHF	TGTGCCAGTAGTATAGAGGGGGTGAACCAGCCCCAGCATTTT